The sequence of this T cell receptor beta chain was determined in a study of blood T cell repertoires in COVID-19. Study as a whole: Collection of acute and convalescent COVID-19 samples took place in the United States, Italy and Spain. The analysed material was cDNA or gDNA that came from T cells, B-cell-depleted T cells, or PBMCs.

V lost 6 bases and J lost 4; bases outside the gene matches: 5. Germline lookup yields CDR1 SGHKS and CDR2 YYEKEE (reference sequence). The CDR3 loop spans 14 amino acids. Libraries were prepared by immunoSEQ multiplex PCR; TCRdb keeps only in-frame clonotypes and omits some of them. The table has tens of thousands of clones, around 87% seen once. The TCR comes from a woman of 80 years or more with acute or convalescent COVID-19. The chain employs TRBV5-5 and TRBJ2-1; 9 nucleotides agree with TRBD1. Sequencing was performed on peripheral blood. CDR3 nucleotide sequence: TGTGCCAGCAAAACGACAGGGGGTTACAATGAGCAGTTCTTC. This sequence encodes CASKTTGGYNEQFF.